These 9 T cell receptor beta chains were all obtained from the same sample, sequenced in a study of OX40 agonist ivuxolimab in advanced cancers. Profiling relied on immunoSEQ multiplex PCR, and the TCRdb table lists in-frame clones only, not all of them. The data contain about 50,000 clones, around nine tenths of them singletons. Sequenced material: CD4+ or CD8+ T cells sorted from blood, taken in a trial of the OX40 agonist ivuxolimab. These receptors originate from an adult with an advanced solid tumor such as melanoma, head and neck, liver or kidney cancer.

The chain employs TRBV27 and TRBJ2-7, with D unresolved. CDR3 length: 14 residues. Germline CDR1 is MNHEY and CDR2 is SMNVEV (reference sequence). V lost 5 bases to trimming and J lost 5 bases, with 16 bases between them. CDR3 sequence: CASSRNGVLNEQYF. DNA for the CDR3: TGTGCCAGCAGTCGAAATGGTGTACTCAACGAGCAGTACTTC.

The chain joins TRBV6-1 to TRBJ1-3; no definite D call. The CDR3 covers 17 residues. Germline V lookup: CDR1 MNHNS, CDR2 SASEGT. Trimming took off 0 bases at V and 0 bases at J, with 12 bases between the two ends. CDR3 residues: CASSEAAGFSSGNTIYF. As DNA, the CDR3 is TGTGCCAGCAGTGAAGCAGCCGGGTTCAGCTCTGGAAACACCATATATTTT.

In DNA form, the CDR3 reads TGTGCCATCAGTGAGTCGACAGGGAACACTGAAGCTTTCTTT. The encoded protein is CAISESTGNTEAFF. The V gene is TRBV10-3, the J gene TRBJ1-1; D possibly corresponds to TRBD1 (6 bases). The CDR3 sequence is 14 residues long. CDR1 and CDR2 (germline): ENHRY, SYGVKD. The ends were cut back, 0 bases at V and 1 base at J, with 6 bases in the middle.

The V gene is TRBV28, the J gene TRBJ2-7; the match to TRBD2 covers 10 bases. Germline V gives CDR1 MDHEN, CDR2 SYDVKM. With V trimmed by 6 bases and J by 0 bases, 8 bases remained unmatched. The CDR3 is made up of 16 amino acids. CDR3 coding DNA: TGTGCCAGCAGCAGAGGACTAGCGGCATTCTCCTACGAGCAGTACTTC. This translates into CASSRGLAAFSYEQYF.

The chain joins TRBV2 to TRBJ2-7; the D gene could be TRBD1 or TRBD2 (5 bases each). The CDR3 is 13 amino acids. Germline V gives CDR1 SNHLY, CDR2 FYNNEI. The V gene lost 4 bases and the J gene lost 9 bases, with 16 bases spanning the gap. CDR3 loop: CASSVIGTAGQYF. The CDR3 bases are TGTGCCAGCAGTGTTATAGGGACGGCGGGGCAGTACTTC. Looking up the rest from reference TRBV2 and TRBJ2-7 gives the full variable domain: EPEVTQTPSHQVTQMGQEVILRCVPISNHLYFYWYRQILGQKVEFLVSFYNNEISEKSEIFDDQFSVERPDGSNFTLKIRSTKLEDSAMYFCASSVIGTAGQYFGPGTRLTVT.

The CDR3 sequence is CASRPVSGAYNEQFF. The CDR3 DNA follows: TGTGCCAGCAGGCCCGTGAGCGGGGCATACAATGAGCAGTTCTTC. The chain is built from TRBV5-6 and TRBJ2-1; 7 bases line up with TRBD2. Unmatched junction bases numbered 9, after V lost 5 bases and J lost 4 bases. The CDR3 loop spans 15 amino acids. Germline assignment: CDR1 SGHDT and CDR2 YYEEEE.

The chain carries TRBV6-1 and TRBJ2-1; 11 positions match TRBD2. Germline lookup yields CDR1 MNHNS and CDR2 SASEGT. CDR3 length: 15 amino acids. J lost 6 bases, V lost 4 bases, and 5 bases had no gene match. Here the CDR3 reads CASSGGTSGPNEQFF. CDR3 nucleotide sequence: TGTGCCAGCAGTGGCGGGACTAGCGGCCCCAATGAGCAGTTCTTC.

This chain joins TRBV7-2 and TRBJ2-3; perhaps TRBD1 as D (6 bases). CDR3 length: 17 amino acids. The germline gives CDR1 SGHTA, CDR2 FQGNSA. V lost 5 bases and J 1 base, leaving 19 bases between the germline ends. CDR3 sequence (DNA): TGTGCCAGCAGCCAAAACGTGCAGGGGTTGGGCACAGATACGCAGTATTTT. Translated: CASSQNVQGLGTDTQYF. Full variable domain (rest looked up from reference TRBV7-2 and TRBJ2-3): GAGVSQSPSNKVTEKGKDVELRCDPISGHTALYWYRQSLGQGLEFLIYFQGNSAPDKSGLPSDRFSAERTGGSVSTLTIQRTQQEDSAVYLCASSQNVQGLGTDTQYFGPGTRLTVL.

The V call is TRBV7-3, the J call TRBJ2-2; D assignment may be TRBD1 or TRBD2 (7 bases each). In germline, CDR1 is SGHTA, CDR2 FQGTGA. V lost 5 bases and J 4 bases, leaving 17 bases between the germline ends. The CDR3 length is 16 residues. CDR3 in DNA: TGTGCCAGCAGCGCAGTTCCCAGGGGGGGCACCGGGGAGCTGTTTTTT. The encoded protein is CASSAVPRGGTGELFF.